This T cell receptor (beta chain) came from a study of blood T cell repertoires in COVID-19. Study-wide background: Samples representing acute and convalescent COVID-19 were sourced from the United States, Italy and Spain. PBMCs, B-cell-depleted T cells, or T cells provided the cDNA or gDNA that made up the material.

Per the study methods: Amplification with reference gene primers provided the estimates of nucleated cell counts. Measured with immunoSEQ multiplex PCR; TCRdb has only the in-frame clones, and not every one. V and J calls and clone size follow that table, whereas D and trimming were derived from the DNA. The sample has some 210,000 clones; over 75% are singletons. CDR3 length: 14 amino acids. With V trimmed by 3 bases and J by 5 bases, 1 base remained unmatched. In germline, CDR1 is ENHRY, CDR2 SYGVKD. The sequence came from a woman aged 40 to 50 who had recovered from COVID-19. Sample: peripheral blood. The chain carries TRBV10-3 and TRBJ2-5; 12 bases fit TRBD2. The CDR3 sequence is CAISDGTSGETQYF. The DNA of the CDR3 is TGTGCCATCAGTGACGGGACTAGCGGGGAGACCCAGTACTTC.